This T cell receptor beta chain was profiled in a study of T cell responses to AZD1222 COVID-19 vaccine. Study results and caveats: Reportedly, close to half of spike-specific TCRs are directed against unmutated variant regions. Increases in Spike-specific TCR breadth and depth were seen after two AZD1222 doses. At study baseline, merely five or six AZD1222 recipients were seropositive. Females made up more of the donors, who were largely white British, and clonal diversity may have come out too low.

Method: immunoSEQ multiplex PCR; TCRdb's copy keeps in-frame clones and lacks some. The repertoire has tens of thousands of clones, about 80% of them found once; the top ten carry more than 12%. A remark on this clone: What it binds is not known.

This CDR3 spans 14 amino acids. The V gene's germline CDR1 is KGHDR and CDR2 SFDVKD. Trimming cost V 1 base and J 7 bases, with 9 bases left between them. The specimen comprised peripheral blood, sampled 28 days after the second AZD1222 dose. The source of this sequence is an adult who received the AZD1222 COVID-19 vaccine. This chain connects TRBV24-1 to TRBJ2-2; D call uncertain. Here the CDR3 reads CATSDFVGDGELFF. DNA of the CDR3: TGTGCCACCAGTGATTTTGTGGGTGACGGGGAGCTGTTTTTT.